This TCR beta chain was retrieved from a study of blood T cell repertoires in COVID-19. Study summary: PBMCs, B-cell-depleted T cells, or T cells provided the cDNA or gDNA that made up the material.

The germline V and J ends were trimmed by 2 bases and 9 bases, with 18 bases remaining between them. CDR1 SGHDT and CDR2 YYEEEE come from the germline V gene. CDR3 length: 16 amino acids. The repertoire was sequenced with immunoSEQ multiplex PCR; TCRdb's copy has only in-frame clones and lacks some. This table has about 150,000 clones, about 88% appearing once. The source is a human donor with COVID-19, enrolled during active disease. The donor label of this sample is uncertain. Sequencing was carried out using peripheral blood. The chain joins TRBV5-6 to TRBJ1-6; no firm D call. The CDR3 nucleotides read TGTGCCAGCAGCTTCTACGGGGAATCTCTAGCTTCACCCCTCCACTTT. Protein: CASSFYGESLASPLHF.